This entry lists 5 T cell receptor beta chains sequenced from one sample in a study of Ad26.COV2.S vaccination and SARS-CoV-2 variants. Specified treatment: about 20 received Ad26.COV2.S at low or high dose, single or two shots; 5 received placebo; per-sample allocation not given. Specimen acquisition occurred on day 63 following the initial vaccine or placebo injection. Clones were sequenced by immunoSEQ multiplex PCR, and TCRdb holds only the in-frame ones, with some missing. The sample yields about 410,000 clones, 70% to 90% seen once. Sequenced material: peripheral blood, taken in a trial of Ad26.COV2.S vaccine versus placebo. The origin of the receptors is a person between 18 and 65 years old who received the Ad26.COV2.S COVID-19 vaccine or a placebo.

V usage is TRBV5-8 and J usage is TRBJ2-5, with 7 nucleotides matching TRBD2. The CDR3 is made up of 18 amino acids. CDR1 and CDR2 from the germline V gene are SGHTS and YDEGEE. V lost 5 bases to trimming and J lost 5 bases; unmatched junction nucleotides: 21. The CDR3 DNA follows: TGTGCCAGCAGTTCAGGACTAGGGATATCCTCTTCCCGGGAGACCCAGTACTTC. It encodes CASSSGLGISSSRETQYF. The whole variable domain, remainder taken from reference TRBV5-8 and TRBJ2-5, is EAGVTQSPTHLIKTRGQQATLRCSPISGHTSVYWYQQALGLGLQFLLWYDEGEERNRGNFPPRFSGRQFPNYSSELNVNALELEDSALYLCASSSGLGISSSRETQYFGPGTRLLVL.

J is TRBJ2-7 and V is TRBV5-1; 8 bases are a match to TRBD1. The CDR3 is 15 residues long. V gave up 2 bases and J gave up 6 bases; unmatched junction bases: 10. Germline V gene lookup returns CDR1 SGHRS and CDR2 YFSETQ. CDR3 loop: CASSLRQGASREQYF. The CDR3 DNA follows: TGCGCCAGCAGCTTACGGCAGGGGGCCAGTCGCGAGCAGTACTTC.

The V gene is TRBV11-3, the J gene TRBJ2-7; D unclear. This CDR3 region has 12 residues. Trimming pared 5 bases from V and 4 bases from J, leaving 9 bases between. Per germline, CDR1 SGHNT and CDR2 YENEEA. The CDR3 DNA follows: TGTGCCAGCAGCCTGGTTGGATACGAGCAGTACTTC. Protein product: CASSLVGYEQYF.

The rearrangement uses TRBV12-3 or TRBV12-4 and TRBJ2-7; weak D call: TRBD2 (5 bases). Trimming shortened V by 6 bases and J by 6 bases, and 15 bases separated the two germline ends. This CDR3 spans 13 amino acids. The CDR3 sequence is CASRPTRFGEQYF. The CDR3 coding sequence is TGTGCCAGCAGACCCACTAGATTCGGCGAGCAGTACTTC.

The rearrangement joins TRBV5-1 to TRBJ2-3; D is possibly TRBD1 (6 bases). Germline CDR1 SGHRS, CDR2 YFSETQ. Trimming removed 9 bases at V and 0 bases at J, with 14 bases between. The CDR3 runs to 14 residues. The CDR3 DNA is TGCGCCACCAGGGACACGCCGAGCACAGATACGCAGTATTTT. Residues: CATRDTPSTDTQYF.